This entry features one TCR beta chain sequence. The antigen is not known. Measured with immunoSEQ multiplex PCR; TCRdb has only the in-frame clones, and not every one. The table has approximately 37,000 clones, around 87% seen once. The source of the sample is a study of T cells in localized non-small cell lung cancer. Points from the study as a whole: For the top 100 tumor clones, a median about 50 also appeared in adjacent lung.

Germline CDR1 is LNHDA and CDR2 is SQIVND (reference sequence). Deletions cut 3 bases from V and 5 bases from J, with 15 bases between. The CDR3 contains 15 residues. The specimen was peripheral blood, collected before any cancer treatment. The J gene is TRBJ2-3, the V gene TRBV19; D may match TRBD1 or TRBD2 (6 bases each). The clonotype comes from a man aged 18-55 years with stage I lung adenocarcinoma. CDR3: CASSIGGPTGDTQYF. In nucleotides, the CDR3 is TGTGCCAGTAGTATTGGGGGGCCAACGGGAGATACGCAGTATTTT. The full variable domain, rest sourced from reference TRBV19 and TRBJ2-3, is DGGITQSPKYLFRKEGQNVTLSCEQNLNHDAMYWYRQDPGQGLRLIYYSQIVNDFQKGDIAEGYSVSREKKESFPLTVTSAQKNPTAFYLCASSIGGPTGDTQYFGPGTRLTVL.